This T cell receptor beta chain was documented in a study of blood T cell repertoires in COVID-19 (dated by TCRdb to about 2020). Study-wide context: Collaborator samples came from the United States, Italy and Spain and covered acute and convalescent phases of COVID-19. The material from the prospective study consisted of cDNA or gDNA derived from T cells, B-cell-depleted T cells, or PBMCs. Deeply sampled blood TCRbeta repertoires from subjects exposed to, actively infected with, or recovered from COVID-19 were included in the dataset. The repertoires were released in a freely available public database meant as a resource for research on the immune response to SARS-CoV-2. The samples were drawn from two sources: the first 160 participants of the ongoing ImmuneRACE study, and 950 to 1,500 subjects contributed by 6 global collaborators. The sample metadata nearly always contained a de-identified subject ID, COVID-19 status, age in years and sex. Where available, HLA class I and class II types were taken from metadata supplied by the sample provider and were not determined by assay-based typing.

Points the paper makes about the study in general: The amount of clinical and demographic metadata varied by source and participant and was provided uncurated.

The CDR3 sequence holds 16 residues, the cysteine and phenylalanine included. Just the 48-base CDR3 DNA is kept, in frame starting at base 1. V and J are trimmed by 3 bases and 6 bases, and the gene matches miss 5 bases of the junction. The germline V gene encodes CDR1 SGHNT and CDR2 YENEEA. Of note for this clone: Its antigen is still unknown. No base quality values were provided; no much bigger clone lies one nucleotide off.

TCRbeta CDR3 regions were amplified from genomic DNA by means of the immunoSEQ Assay, a bias-controlled multiplex PCR. The authors' pipeline ran thus. Within the assay, amplification of reference gene primers was used to estimate how many nucleated cells each sample contained. Sequence reads were collapsed and filtered to measure the absolute abundance of every unique TCRbeta CDR3 rearrangement. For each sample, productive Simpson clonality was calculated as the square root of Simpson's diversity index over productive rearrangements. As stored in TCRdb, this immuneACCESS dataset retains in-frame rearrangements with V and J assigned. A fraction of the clones does not appear; measured against another copy, unresolved V genes explain less than half of the discrepancy, and the remainder lacks a known reason. For V, J and clone size, that table is used; D and trimming come from the DNA. The sample includes fewer than 85,000 clones, with roughly 84% observed a single time. The ten biggest clones cover about 6% of the sample.

Whole blood was collected in K2EDTA tubes by collaborating institutions according to the institutions' own protocols. For TCRbeta analysis, collaborators shipped samples as frozen whole blood, isolated PBMCs, or DNA extracted from either of those sample types. Recombination linked TRBV11-3 to TRBJ2-2, with TRBD2 identical over 12 junction bases. Sample: peripheral blood. The clonotype was recovered from a woman in her fifties or sixties with acute or convalescent COVID-19. The nucleotides read TGTGCCAGCAGCTTCTCTAGCGGGGGGGCGGCCGGGGAGCTGTTTTTT. It codes for CASSFSSGGAAGELFF.